This entry lists 10 T cell receptor beta chains sequenced from one sample in a study of T cell repertoires in cytomegalovirus infection. These receptors are not linked to any known antigen. TCRdb re-called the reads through MiXCR, storing one row per CDR3 protein. Here the sample spans a few hundred thousand distinct CDR3 sequences, approximately 42% being singletons. The sample here was cultured PBMCs, taken from culture after CMV antigen stimulation. These receptors all come from a human donor in good health (CMV status not recorded). Some clones in this sample may be carry-over from other donors' samples.

There are a few counts of this clonotype. J is TRBJ1-2 and V is TRBV7-6; no clear D gene. Germline lookup yields CDR1 SGHVS and CDR2 FNYEAQ. The CDR3 contains 14 residues. Trimming left V 5 bases short and J 4 bases short, with 14 bases between. The CDR3 sequence is CASSPRLGSYGYTF. The DNA of the CDR3 is TGTGCCAGCAGCCCCCGACTGGGGTCCTATGGCTACACCTTC. The entire variable domain, with the rest obtained from reference TRBV7-6 and TRBJ1-2, is as follows: GAGVSQSPRYKVTKRGQDVALRCDPISGHVSLYWYRQALGQGPEFLTYFNYEAQQDKSGLPNDRFSAERPEGSISTLTIQRTEQRDSAMYRCASSPRLGSYGYTFGSGTRLTVV.

This rearrangement joins TRBV20-1 to TRBJ2-7; D is unresolved. Germline assignment: CDR1 DFQATT and CDR2 SNEGSKA (reference sequence). Trimming pared 5 bases from V and 0 bases from J, leaving 8 bases between. The CDR3 has 12 residues. As DNA, the CDR3 is TGCAGTGCTCCGGGCCGCTCCTACGAGCAGTACTTC. This translates into CSAPGRSYEQYF.

The chain recombines TRBV18 with TRBJ2-7, with TRBD1 identical over 9 bases. Germline V lookup: CDR1 KGHSH, CDR2 LQKENI. The CDR3 has 17 amino acids. Trimming took 3 bases from V and 3 from J; bases not matched to a gene: 12. The CDR3 spells CASSPRGTGSIGYEQYF. The CDR3 DNA reads as TGTGCCAGCTCACCCCGGGGGACAGGGAGTATTGGCTACGAGCAGTACTTC.

The rearrangement uses TRBV7-2 and TRBJ2-5; TRBD2 matches at 12 bases. Unmatched junction bases numbered 9, after V lost 8 bases and J lost 5 bases. CDR1 SGHTA and CDR2 FQGNSA come from the germline V gene. This CDR3 is 15 amino acids long. CDR3 protein: CASQLAGGKGETQYF. CDR3 bases: TGTGCCAGCCAACTAGCGGGGGGTAAGGGCGAGACCCAGTACTTC.

The chain joins TRBV10-3 to TRBJ2-3, with 7 bases aligning to TRBD2. The CDR3 totals 14 residues. Per the germline V gene, CDR1 is ENHRY and CDR2 is SYGVKD. After removal of 6 bases from V and 4 bases from J, the junction contained 7 bases not matched to a gene. The CDR3 DNA reads TGTGCCATCAGGGACTTCGGACTAGCAGATACGCAGTATTTT. It translates to CAIRDFGLADTQYF.

J is TRBJ2-2 and V is TRBV19, with D maybe TRBD2 (6 bases). The CDR3 is 15 residues long. Between the trimmed V and J ends, which lost 7 bases and 1 base, there was a span of 13 bases. Germline lookup yields CDR1 LNHDA and CDR2 SQIVND (reference sequence). The CDR3 protein is CASTQWGENTGELFF. The CDR3, as DNA: TGTGCCAGTACTCAATGGGGGGAGAACACCGGGGAGCTGTTTTTT. Together with reference TRBV19 and TRBJ2-2, the CDR3 gives the full variable domain: DGGITQSPKYLFRKEGQNVTLSCEQNLNHDAMYWYRQDPGQGLRLIYYSQIVNDFQKGDIAEGYSVSREKKESFPLTVTSAQKNPTAFYLCASTQWGENTGELFFGEGSRLTVL.

The gene calls are TRBV11-2 and TRBJ2-7, with 7 bases that match TRBD2. CDR3 length: 14 residues. Germline V gives CDR1 SGHAT, CDR2 FQNNGV. Trimming at V came to 7 bases and at J to 4 bases, leaving 10 bases not matched to a gene. As DNA, the CDR3 is TGTGCCAGCACCCAAAGCGGGATTCGATACGAGCAGTACTTC. This translates into CASTQSGIRYEQYF.

This chain uses TRBV28 with TRBJ1-2, with D possibly matching TRBD1 (6 bases). V gave up 2 bases and J gave up 5 bases, with 15 bases separating them. The CDR3 loop spans 15 amino acids. Per germline, CDR1 MDHEN and CDR2 SYDVKM. This CDR3 is CASSLTYGRGYGYTF. DNA for the CDR3: TGTGCCAGCAGTTTAACTTATGGCAGGGGATATGGCTACACCTTC.

In this sample, this clonotype turned up a few times. The J gene is TRBJ1-1, the V gene TRBV7-2, with D possibly TRBD1 on 6 matching bases. V dropped 5 bases and J dropped 0 bases, with 13 bases sitting between them. From germline, CDR1 is SGHTA and CDR2 FQGNSA. The CDR3 has 15 amino acids. The CDR3 nucleotides read TGTGCCAGCAGCGCCACACAGGGTCTGAACACTGAAGCTTTCTTT. Its translation: CASSATQGLNTEAFF. The full variable domain, its missing parts supplied by reference TRBV7-2 and TRBJ1-1, is GAGVSQSPSNKVTEKGKDVELRCDPISGHTALYWYRQSLGQGLEFLIYFQGNSAPDKSGLPSDRFSAERTGGSVSTLTIQRTQQEDSAVYLCASSATQGLNTEAFFGQGTRLTVV.

V is TRBV7-9 and J is TRBJ2-4; the D gene is possibly TRBD2 (5 bases). The CDR3 is made up of 15 amino acids. The V end lost 5 bases, the J end lost 6 bases, and 17 bases lay between the germline ends. Per the germline V gene, CDR1 is SEHNR and CDR2 is FQNEAQ (reference sequence). The CDR3 region has the DNA TGTGCCAGCAGCGAATACCGGGATCAGAGAAACATTCAGTACTTC. As protein: CASSEYRDQRNIQYF.